This T cell receptor beta chain is drawn from a study of cytomegalovirus exposure and HLA in healthy donors. Across the whole study: Among the roughly 380 donors who were genotyped, 81% fell in the genetic ancestry cluster that is associated with self-reported Caucasian donors.

Note on this clone: As yet, its antigen is unknown.

Germline V gene lookup returns CDR1 MGHRA and CDR2 YSYEKL. V gave up 3 bases and J gave up 7 bases; unmatched junction bases: 5. The length of the CDR3 is 14 residues. Study-wide results and limits: There were a few CMV-associated chains whose specificity for CMV antigens was confirmed in vitro. TCR sequences were mostly rare, though some public TCRs occurred in many donors.

Researchers ran the PCR with 60 Vbeta and 13 Jbeta primers. Profiling relied on immunoSEQ multiplex PCR, and the TCRdb table lists in-frame clones only, not all of them. The sample yields under 200,000 clones, about 81% seen once. The chain uses TRBV4-1 and TRBJ1-5, with 8 nucleotides matching TRBD1. The sample was PBMCs. This TCR was sampled from a girl aged 2 to 10 in good health and CMV-seropositive. In DNA form, the CDR3 reads TGCGCCAGCAGCCATCCGGGACAGGCACAGCCCCAGCATTTT. Protein sequence: CASSHPGQAQPQHF.